Listed here are 10 T cell receptor beta chains from one sample, sequenced in a study of memory CD4+ T cells and cytomegalovirus serostatus. The sort gate was single viable CD3+CD4+CD8-CD45RO+ cells for memory CD4+ T cells. Libraries were prepared by immunoSEQ multiplex PCR; TCRdb keeps only in-frame clonotypes and omits some of them. There are around 60,000 clones in the sample; 60% to 80% occur only once, and 0.88% lies in the top ten. Sequences were obtained from memory CD4+ T cells from blood. The receptor source for this set is an adult in good health and CMV-seronegative.

This chain uses TRBV11-2 with TRBJ2-5; 8 nucleotides match TRBD2. Germline V gene sequence: CDR1 SGHAT, CDR2 FQNNGV. The V segment lost 6 bases and the J segment 5 bases; nucleotides outside the gene matches: 8. The CDR3 totals 14 residues. The CDR3 region is CASSLTGGPETQYF. CDR3 DNA sequence: TGTGCCAGCAGTTTGACGGGAGGGCCGGAGACCCAGTACTTC.

The rearrangement uses TRBV28 and TRBJ1-3, with a possible D match to TRBD1 (6 bases). This CDR3 spans 16 amino acids. The germline V gene has CDR1 MDHEN and CDR2 SYDVKM. Trimming stripped 4 bases from V and 2 bases from J, with 15 bases between. CDR3 sequence: CASSSHGGRTGNTIYF. In DNA form, the CDR3 reads TGTGCCAGCAGTTCCCACGGGGGGCGTACTGGAAACACCATATATTTT.

V gene TRBV29-1 combines with J gene TRBJ1-1; no clear D gene. Trimming took off 4 bases at V and 0 bases at J, with 6 bases between the two ends. In germline, CDR1 is SQVTM, CDR2 ANQGSEA. This CDR3 is built from 12 residues. The CDR3 spells CSVVRLNTEAFF. CDR3 in DNA: TGCAGCGTTGTGAGGTTGAACACTGAAGCTTTCTTT.

The genes are TRBV5-8 and TRBJ1-3; D remains unclear. The germline V gene encodes CDR1 SGHTS and CDR2 YDEGEE. CDR3 length: 15 amino acids. Trimming pared 3 bases from V and 0 bases from J, leaving 10 bases between. Here the CDR3 reads CASSSGPDSGNTIYF. CDR3 DNA sequence: TGTGCCAGCAGCTCGGGCCCAGACTCTGGAAACACCATATATTTT.

The chain has TRBV7-9 and TRBJ2-6; 7 bases agree with TRBD1. The ends lost 5 bases at V and 2 bases at J; junction bases unmatched: 9. CDR1 and CDR2 (germline): SEHNR, FQNEAQ (reference sequence). The CDR3 has 17 residues. CDR3: CASSLRDSLAGANVLTF. The CDR3 nucleotides are TGTGCCAGCAGCCTCCGGGACAGCTTGGCTGGGGCCAACGTCCTGACTTTC.

The sample holds one count of this clone. The chain carries TRBV6-6 and TRBJ2-7, with D possibly TRBD1 on 7 matching bases. The CDR3 is made up of 15 amino acids. Germline values: CDR1 MNHNY, CDR2 SVGAGI (reference sequence). Trimming pared 0 bases from V and 3 bases from J, leaving 12 bases between. CDR3 nucleotides: TGTGCCAGCAGTTACTCGAGCCAGGGGGGCTACGAGCAGTACTTC. Protein product: CASSYSSQGGYEQYF.

The CDR3 loop reads CASSSTGGREQYF. The CDR3 DNA reads as TGTGCCAGCAGCTCAACAGGGGGACGCGAGCAGTACTTC. The J gene is TRBJ2-7, the V gene TRBV7-3; 8 positions match TRBD1. The V gene's germline CDR1 is SGHTA and CDR2 FQGTGA. Trimming cost V 4 bases and J 6 bases; bases outside gene matches: 5. The CDR3 sequence is 13 residues long.

This clone occurred a few times. The chain is built from TRBV4-2 and TRBJ1-5; 11 positions match TRBD1. Losses at the gene ends were 4 bases for V and 0 bases for J; bases not matched to a gene: 5. The CDR3 consists of 17 residues. Germline V gives CDR1 LGHNA, CDR2 YNFKEQ. The CDR3 loop reads CASSPGQGVDSNQPQHF. CDR3 DNA sequence: TGTGCCAGCAGCCCGGGACAGGGGGTAGATAGCAATCAGCCCCAGCATTTT.

V gene TRBV18 combines with J gene TRBJ1-2; 7 nucleotides line up with TRBD1. The CDR3 totals 13 residues. Germline V gene data show CDR1 as KGHSH and CDR2 as LQKENI. The V and J ends lost 6 bases and 6 bases, in that order; junction bases with no gene match: 7. CDR3 sequence reads: CASSPGDSDGYTF. In DNA, the CDR3 is TGTGCCAGCTCGCCGGGGGACAGTGATGGCTACACCTTC.

This sequence joins TRBV5-1 and TRBJ2-2; 7 bases agree with TRBD1. The germline gives CDR1 SGHRS, CDR2 YFSETQ. The CDR3 is made up of 16 amino acids. V lost 4 bases to trimming and J lost 5 bases; unmatched junction nucleotides: 11. CDR3 loop: CASSASGTELTGELFF. As DNA, the CDR3 is TGCGCCAGCAGCGCCTCCGGGACAGAGCTTACCGGGGAGCTGTTTTTT.